The 24 T cell receptor beta chains reported below all come from one sample, sequenced in a study of cytomegalovirus exposure and HLA in healthy donors. The PCR employed 60 Vbeta primers together with 13 Jbeta primers. Profiling relied on immunoSEQ multiplex PCR, and the TCRdb table lists in-frame clones only, not all of them. The sample records 200,000 or so clones, 75% to 85% being singletons. Material for sequencing was PBMCs. Receptor source: a woman under 30 in good health and CMV-seropositive.

The CDR3 DNA reads TGTGCCAGCGGACGGACAGACCACTCTGGAAACACCATATATTTT. This codes for CASGRTDHSGNTIYF. The chain joins TRBV28 to TRBJ1-3, with D possibly matching TRBD1 (6 bases). Germline-derived CDR1 and CDR2 are MDHEN and SYDVKM. This CDR3 is 15 amino acids long. V was pared by 8 bases and J by 0 bases, with 14 bases between.

This clone was found a few times. Here the CDR3 DNA reads TGTGCCAGCAGCGCCACATACTCTGGGGCCAACGTCCTGACTTTC. Its translation: CASSATYSGANVLTF. The chain uses TRBV6-4 and TRBJ2-6; D ambiguous. The CDR3 extends over 15 amino acids. V was clipped by 6 bases and J by 0 bases, with 9 bases between them. Germline V gene sequence: CDR1 MRHNA, CDR2 SNTAGT.

The chain has TRBV6-4 and TRBJ2-2; D gene uncertain. CDR1 is MRHNA and CDR2 is SNTAGT in the germline V gene. CDR3 length: 14 amino acids. Trimming took off 5 bases at V and 0 bases at J, with 7 bases between the two ends. The CDR3 DNA sequence: TGTGCCAGCAGTTCGGAGTCGAACACCGGGGAGCTGTTTTTT. This translates into CASSSESNTGELFF.

The chain uses TRBV7-6 and TRBJ2-5; TRBD1 agrees at 12 bases. V shed 9 bases, J shed 1 base, and the junction held 21 bases outside the gene matches. The germline V gene encodes CDR1 SGHVS and CDR2 FNYEAQ. The CDR3 consists of 20 residues. The CDR3 here is CASGVYLRGTGGRIQETQYF. The CDR3 DNA reads as TGTGCCAGTGGGGTGTATTTACGCGGGACAGGGGGCCGCATCCAAGAGACCCAGTACTTC. Variable domain in full (rest from reference TRBV7-6 and TRBJ2-5): GAGVSQSPRYKVTKRGQDVALRCDPISGHVSLYWYRQALGQGPEFLTYFNYEAQQDKSGLPNDRFSAERPEGSISTLTIQRTEQRDSAMYRCASGVYLRGTGGRIQETQYFGPGTRLLVL.

This clone was recorded once. The J gene is TRBJ1-5, the V gene TRBV7-8; TRBD1 agrees at 7 bases. Germline-derived CDR1 and CDR2 are SGHVS and FQNEAQ. V was pared by 2 bases and J by 3 bases, with 10 bases of the junction left unmatched. The CDR3 totals 17 residues. The CDR3, as DNA: TGTGCCAGCAGCTTAATAAGGGCAGGGGGTTTCAATCAGCCCCAGCATTTT. Protein sequence: CASSLIRAGGFNQPQHF.

The rearrangement uses TRBV5-1 and TRBJ2-7, with TRBD2 identical over 10 bases. From germline, CDR1 is SGHRS and CDR2 YFSETQ. The CDR3 covers 17 residues. Trimming removed 0 bases from V and 3 bases from J; junction bases left unmatched: 9. CDR3 in DNA: TGCGCCAGCAGCTTGGTGGCTAGCGGGGGTGAGGTCTACGAGCAGTACTTC. It is translated as CASSLVASGGEVYEQYF.

This sequence joins TRBV19 and TRBJ1-1; TRBD1 agrees at 8 bases. The trim removed 5 bases at V and 1 base at J, leaving 3 bases unmatched. The V gene's germline CDR1 is LNHDA and CDR2 SQIVND (reference sequence). The CDR3 sequence is 14 residues long. The DNA for the CDR3 is TGTGCCAGTAGTCCAGGACAGGGGAACACTGAAGCTTTCTTT. Translated, it gives CASSPGQGNTEAFF.

The V call is TRBV27, the J call TRBJ1-5; D may be TRBD1 (6 bases). Looked up from germline, CDR1 is MNHEY and CDR2 is SMNVEV (reference sequence). Trimming shortened V by 3 bases and J by 3 bases, and 15 bases separated the two germline ends. The CDR3 consists of 16 residues. CDR3 sequence (DNA): TGTGCCAGCAGTTTCACTTGGGACACATCCAATCAGCCCCAGCATTTT. This gives the protein CASSFTWDTSNQPQHF.

The V and J genes are TRBV4-2 and TRBJ2-2; D gene unclear. The CDR3 is 14 residues long. V lost 8 bases and J lost 0, with 10 bases in between. The V gene's germline CDR1 is LGHNA and CDR2 YNFKEQ. Here the CDR3 reads CASGLAANTGELFF. CDR3 nucleotide sequence: TGTGCCAGCGGTTTGGCGGCGAACACCGGGGAGCTGTTTTTT.

The chain couples TRBV7-2 to TRBJ1-2; D is unclear. Looked up from germline, CDR1 is SGHTA and CDR2 is FQGNSA. With 0 bases removed from V and 1 base from J, the gap between germline ends came to 12 bases. This CDR3 region has 16 residues. The CDR3 nucleotides read TGTGCCAGCAGCTTAGCTGACATTACGCTTAACTATGGCTACACCTTC. Its protein product is CASSLADITLNYGYTF.

V usage is TRBV9 and J usage is TRBJ2-7; D possibly corresponds to TRBD1 (8 bases). The CDR3 is made up of 13 amino acids. Trimming left V 8 bases short and J 2 bases short, with 14 bases between. In germline, CDR1 is SGDLS, CDR2 YYNGEE. The CDR3: CASGQGGPYEQYF. In DNA form, the CDR3 reads TGTGCCAGTGGACAGGGAGGGCCCTACGAGCAGTACTTC.

The gene calls are TRBV28 and TRBJ1-3; 7 positions agree with TRBD1. V dropped 4 bases and J dropped 0; count of bases not matched to a gene: 15. The CDR3 is made up of 19 amino acids. Germline lookup yields CDR1 MDHEN and CDR2 SYDVKM. The CDR3 spells CASSSMRTGPTSSGNTIYF. CDR3 coding DNA: TGTGCCAGCAGTTCCATGAGGACAGGTCCAACGAGCTCTGGAAACACCATATATTTT.

A single count supports this clone. This chain connects TRBV9 to TRBJ1-2, with TRBD1 identical over 9 bases. This CDR3 is 15 amino acids long. V gave up 3 bases and J gave up 3 bases; unmatched junction bases: 6. Looked up from germline, CDR1 is SGDLS and CDR2 is YYNGEE. CDR3 in DNA: TGTGCCAGCAGCGCCGGACAGGGGTTCGACTATGGCTACACCTTC. Amino acids: CASSAGQGFDYGYTF.

CDR3 sequence: CASSEYLETQYF. CDR3 nucleotides: TGTGCCAGCAGTGAATACTTGGAGACCCAGTACTTC. The chain is built from TRBV25-1 and TRBJ2-5; D call uncertain. V was pared by 0 bases and J by 5 bases, with 4 bases between. The CDR3 runs 12 residues. The V gene's germline CDR1 is MGHDK and CDR2 SYGVNS.

The V gene is TRBV11-3, the J gene TRBJ2-1; D not resolved. Germline CDR1 is SGHNT and CDR2 is YENEEA. V was clipped by 5 bases and J by 7 bases, with 12 bases between them. The CDR3 has 13 residues. CDR3 in DNA: TGTGCCAGCAGCCACCCAATCGGGAATGAGCAGTTCTTC. It is translated as CASSHPIGNEQFF. Using reference TRBV11-3 and TRBJ2-1 for the parts outside the CDR3, the full variable domain is EAGVVQSPRYKIIEKKQPVAFWCNPISGHNTLYWYLQNLGQGPELLIRYENEEAVDDSQLPKDRFSAERLKGVDSTLKIQPAELGDSAVYLCASSHPIGNEQFFGPGTRLTVL.

This chain links TRBV5-1 with TRBJ1-5; tentatively, D is TRBD1 (6 bases). Per the germline V gene, CDR1 is SGHRS and CDR2 is YFSETQ. V was trimmed by 2 bases and J by 2 bases, leaving 11 bases between them. The CDR3 loop spans 15 amino acids. This chain's CDR3 is CASSFGGAGNQPQHF. CDR3 DNA: TGCGCCAGCAGCTTTGGGGGGGCCGGCAATCAGCCCCAGCATTTT.

This chain uses TRBV2 with TRBJ2-6; D unclear. This CDR3 contains 12 residues. CDR1 and CDR2 from the germline V gene are SNHLY and FYNNEI. The V gene lost 10 bases and the J gene lost 2 bases, with 6 bases spanning the gap. CDR3 sequence (DNA): TGTGCCACAGACACTGGGGCCAACGTCCTGACTTTC. Protein sequence: CATDTGANVLTF.

This chain uses TRBV19 with TRBJ1-1, with D perhaps matching TRBD1 (5 bases). V was cut by 9 bases and J by 8 bases, with 22 bases left in between. The CDR3 runs 14 residues. Germline values: CDR1 LNHDA, CDR2 SQIVND (reference sequence). For the CDR3, the DNA is TGTGCCAGCGAAACCGGGACTGGCGCGACCGAAGCTTTCTTT. Encoded protein: CASETGTGATEAFF.

The V gene is TRBV28, the J gene TRBJ2-1; 7 bases line up with TRBD2. This CDR3 is 15 amino acids long. Germline loops: CDR1 MDHEN, CDR2 SYDVKM. Trimming took 4 bases from V and 4 from J; bases not matched to a gene: 7. This CDR3 is CASSSLQRGYNEQFF. The CDR3 DNA reads TGTGCCAGCAGTTCCCTCCAGCGGGGATACAATGAGCAGTTCTTC.

The chain joins TRBV6-6 to TRBJ1-5; 11 nucleotides line up with TRBD1. The length of the CDR3 is 16 residues. The V gene end was trimmed by 5 bases and the J gene end by 6 bases; junction bases not matched to a gene: 9. The germline V gene encodes CDR1 MNHNY and CDR2 SVGAGI (reference sequence). The CDR3 loop reads CASSIPRTGGFQPQHF. The CDR3 bases are TGTGCCAGCAGTATACCGCGGACAGGGGGCTTTCAGCCCCAGCATTTT.

The genes are TRBV19 and TRBJ1-4; possible D gene TRBD1, 6 bases. Germline lookup yields CDR1 LNHDA and CDR2 SQIVND (reference sequence). Trimming left V 1 base short and J 1 base short, with 10 bases between. CDR3 length: 16 amino acids. This CDR3 is CASSIAGTLTNEKLFF. In nucleotides, the CDR3 is TGTGCCAGTAGTATAGCGGGGACACTAACTAATGAAAAACTGTTTTTT.

V gene TRBV14 combines with J gene TRBJ2-7, with D perhaps matching TRBD1 (6 bases). The germline V and J ends were trimmed by 3 bases and 5 bases, with 20 bases remaining between them. CDR1 SGHDN and CDR2 FVKESK come from the germline V gene. The CDR3 extends over 16 amino acids. This CDR3 reads CASSQGNRDKRHEQYV. The CDR3 DNA follows: TGTGCCAGCAGCCAGGGGAACCGGGACAAGAGGCACGAGCAGTACGTC.

The chain uses TRBV7-4 and TRBJ2-2, with a possible D match to TRBD1 (6 bases). CDR3 length equals 15 residues. Per the germline V gene, CDR1 is SGHVT and CDR2 is SQSDAQ. The V end lost 7 bases, the J end lost 4 bases, and 16 bases lay between the germline ends. The CDR3 region is CASIPGAGPTGELFF. As DNA, the CDR3 is TGTGCCAGCATCCCAGGGGCAGGACCCACCGGGGAGCTGTTTTTT.

The CDR3 loop reads CASRLAICGSGGPNYEQYF. CDR3 nucleotides: TGTGCAAGTCGCTTAGCGATATGTGGCAGCGGGGGGCCTAACTACGAGCAGTACTTC. V and J are TRBV12-2 and TRBJ2-7; the listed D gene, TRBD2, was not tested against the DNA. TRBV12-2 is flagged as a pseudogene. The CDR3 length is 19 residues.